Below, 32 T cell receptor beta chains from the same sample are listed, as sequenced in a study of cytomegalovirus exposure and HLA in healthy donors. The PCR contained 60 Vbeta and 13 Jbeta primers. TCRdb keeps only in-frame clones here, not all; method: immunoSEQ multiplex PCR. The sample includes 90,000 to 100,000 clones, less than 85% of them seen just once. The specimen was PBMCs. Receptors were obtained from a male donor in good health and CMV-seronegative.

As for this clone: Other DNA sequences of this sample code for an identical CDR3. The gene calls are TRBV4-1 and TRBJ1-1, with D possibly being TRBD1 (5 bases). Germline CDR1 reads MGHRA; CDR2 reads YSYEKL. The CDR3 extends over 13 amino acids. The V end lost 1 base, the J end lost 2 bases, and 5 bases lay between the germline ends. In nucleotides, the CDR3 is TGCGCCAGCAGCCAAGGGGGCAACACTGAAGCTTTCTTT. Protein sequence: CASSQGGNTEAFF.

The rearrangement joins TRBV9 to TRBJ2-1, with 7 nucleotides matching TRBD1. The CDR3 extends over 16 amino acids. Germline V gives CDR1 SGDLS, CDR2 YYNGEE. With V trimmed by 0 bases and J by 7 bases, 10 bases remained unmatched. The CDR3 DNA is TGTGCCAGCAGCGTAGCTCGACAGGGAAGGATAAATGAGCAGTTCTTC. Amino acids: CASSVARQGRINEQFF.

V usage is TRBV4-2 and J usage is TRBJ2-3, with 11 bases identical to TRBD2. There are 15 residues in the CDR3. CDR1 LGHNA and CDR2 YNFKEQ come from the germline V gene. V shed 0 bases, J shed 5 bases, and the junction held 1 base outside the gene matches. In nucleotides, the CDR3 is TGTGCCAGCAGCCAAGATGGGACTAGCGGAGATACGCAGTATTTT. Translating gives CASSQDGTSGDTQYF.

The chain employs TRBV28 and TRBJ1-5, with a possible D match to TRBD1 (6 bases). The CDR3 runs 15 residues. Trimming cost V 6 bases and J 2 bases, with 14 bases left between them. Germline-derived CDR1 and CDR2 are MDHEN and SYDVKM. The CDR3 region has the DNA TGTGCCAGCAGCCTTCGAGGGGGTGGCAATCAGCCCCAGCATTTT. Amino acids: CASSLRGGGNQPQHF.

CDR3 in DNA: TGTGCCAGCAGCGGGACTAGCGGGGCCTACAATGAGCAGTTCTTC. Translating it yields CASSGTSGAYNEQFF. The chain recombines TRBV6-4 with TRBJ2-1; 13 nucleotides agree with TRBD2. CDR1 and CDR2 (germline): MRHNA, SNTAGT. This CDR3 contains 15 residues. V was clipped by 6 bases and J by 2 bases; unmatched bases: 1.

This clone was detected once. The chain is built from TRBV28 and TRBJ2-7; 7 bases align to TRBD2. CDR1 MDHEN and CDR2 SYDVKM come from the germline V gene. This CDR3 spans 16 amino acids. J was trimmed by 1 base and V by 0 bases; bases with no gene match: 6. The DNA of the CDR3 is TGTGCCAGCAGTTTATGGGCGGGAGTGAGTTCCTACGAGCAGTACTTC. It codes for CASSLWAGVSSYEQYF.

This chain joins TRBV7-9 and TRBJ1-1, with D perhaps TRBD1 (6 bases). Germline CDR1 is SEHNR and CDR2 is FQNEAQ (reference sequence). The CDR3 is 14 residues long. V lost 1 base, J lost 4 bases, and 10 bases lay in between. CDR3 sequence (DNA): TGTGCCAGCAGCTTAGGGACAGATAGCACTGAAGCTTTCTTT. This encodes CASSLGTDSTEAFF.

The chain combines TRBV27 with TRBJ2-3; no clear D. The V and J ends lost 5 bases and 2 bases respectively, with 14 bases between them. Germline assignment: CDR1 MNHEY and CDR2 SMNVEV (reference sequence). There are 15 residues in the CDR3. The CDR3 is CASSPVIRYTDTQYF. CDR3 DNA sequence: TGTGCCAGCAGTCCGGTGATACGTTACACAGATACGCAGTATTTT.

This chain connects TRBV6-5 to TRBJ2-5, with D possibly being TRBD2 (6 bases). The CDR3 is 13 residues long. Trimming shortened V by 6 bases and J by 2 bases, and 10 bases separated the two germline ends. From germline, CDR1 is MNHEY and CDR2 SVGAGI. In DNA form, the CDR3 reads TGTGCCAGCAGCCGGGACTTACAAGAGACCCAGTACTTC. It specifies CASSRDLQETQYF.

The V gene is TRBV30, the J gene TRBJ1-3; no reliable D call. Germline V CDR1 and CDR2: GTSNPN, SVGIG (reference sequence). The CDR3 is 15 amino acids. The germline V and J ends were trimmed by 0 bases and 0 bases, with 9 bases remaining between them. CDR3 residues: CAWSVPGISGNTIYF. The CDR3 DNA is TGTGCCTGGAGTGTACCGGGTATCTCTGGAAACACCATATATTTT.

V usage is TRBV9 and J usage is TRBJ2-1, with 10 nucleotides matching TRBD2. Looked up from germline, CDR1 is SGDLS and CDR2 is YYNGEE. This CDR3 contains 15 residues. The V segment lost 0 bases and the J segment 8 bases; nucleotides outside the gene matches: 5. The CDR3 DNA follows: TGTGCCAGCAGCGTAGCAGCGGGAGGGCATGATGAGCAGTTCTTC. Translation gives CASSVAAGGHDEQFF. The full variable domain, with the rest looked up from reference TRBV9 and TRBJ2-1, is DSGVTQTPKHLITATGQRVTLRCSPRSGDLSVYWYQQSLDQGLQFLIQYYNGEERAKGNILERFSAQQFPDLHSELNLSSLELGDSALYFCASSVAAGGHDEQFFGPGTRLTVL.

This chain uses TRBV19 with TRBJ1-1, with D perhaps TRBD1 (6 bases). This CDR3 spans 15 amino acids. The germline V gene encodes CDR1 LNHDA and CDR2 SQIVND (reference sequence). The V end was cut by 9 bases, the J end by 3 bases, with 20 bases between. CDR3 in amino acids: CASSQDEGGYTEAFF. The CDR3 region has the DNA TGTGCCAGCAGCCAGGACGAGGGGGGGTACACTGAAGCTTTCTTT.

This clone was counted a single time. The chain couples TRBV5-6 to TRBJ2-5; 7 positions agree with TRBD2. The V and J ends lost 0 bases and 1 base, in that order; junction bases with no gene match: 3. Germline-derived CDR1 and CDR2 are SGHDT and YYEEEE. The CDR3 is made up of 15 amino acids. Written as DNA, the CDR3 is TGTGCCAGCAGCTTGGAACCTAGCGGCCAAGAGACCCAGTACTTC. It is translated as CASSLEPSGQETQYF.

The gene calls are TRBV6-5 and TRBJ2-1, with 7 bases fitting TRBD2. The CDR3 has 15 residues. Per the germline V gene, CDR1 is MNHEY and CDR2 is SVGAGI. V gave up 2 bases and J gave up 9 bases; unmatched junction bases: 10. The chain's CDR3 is CASSYRSGTFSEQFF. The CDR3 DNA is TGTGCCAGCAGTTACAGGAGCGGGACCTTTAGTGAGCAGTTCTTC.

The chain employs TRBV7-9 and TRBJ1-2; tentatively, D is TRBD1 (6 bases). V gave up 3 bases and J gave up 8 bases, with 19 bases separating them. The CDR3 runs 15 residues. Germline V gene sequence: CDR1 SEHNR, CDR2 FQNEAQ (reference sequence). This chain's CDR3 is CASSLGTAAGEGYTF. In DNA form, the CDR3 reads TGTGCCAGCAGCTTGGGGACGGCGGCAGGGGAAGGCTACACCTTC.

The genes are TRBV7-6 and TRBJ2-1, with 12 positions matching TRBD1. This CDR3 comprises 15 residues. From germline, CDR1 is SGHVS and CDR2 FNYEAQ. The V and J ends lost 5 bases and 4 bases, in that order; junction bases with no gene match: 3. The CDR3 sequence: CASSRDRGRYNEQFF. The CDR3 bases are TGTGCCAGCAGCCGGGACAGGGGGCGTTACAATGAGCAGTTCTTC.

The genes are TRBV19 and TRBJ1-5; 8 bases are a match to TRBD1. The CDR3 is 13 amino acids. The trim removed 6 bases at V and 6 bases at J, leaving 4 bases unmatched. Per the germline V gene, CDR1 is LNHDA and CDR2 is SQIVND (reference sequence). CDR3 nucleotides: TGTGCCAGTAGCAGCACAGGGGGTCAGCCCCAGCATTTT. It specifies CASSSTGGQPQHF.

V and J are TRBV7-2 and TRBJ2-7; TRBD1 is a possible D gene (5 bases). This CDR3 has 15 amino acids. Germline V gene data show CDR1 as SGHTA and CDR2 as FQGNSA. V lost 5 bases and J lost 9, with 23 bases in between. In DNA form, the CDR3 reads TGTGCCAGCAGCCCAGAGTCAGGGTATAAGAATAGGCAGTACTTC. Its translation: CASSPESGYKNRQYF.

The genes are TRBV7-8 and TRBJ1-1; perhaps TRBD1 as D (5 bases). Looked up from germline, CDR1 is SGHVS and CDR2 is FQNEAQ. The germline V and J ends were trimmed by 3 bases and 2 bases, with 7 bases remaining between them. The CDR3 totals 13 residues. Here the CDR3 reads CASSFQGNTEAFF. The CDR3 DNA is TGTGCCAGCAGCTTCCAGGGCAACACTGAAGCTTTCTTT. The full variable domain, its missing parts supplied by reference TRBV7-8 and TRBJ1-1, is GAGVSQSPRYKVAKRGQDVALRCDPISGHVSLFWYQQALGQGPEFLTYFQNEAQLDKSGLPSDRFFAERPEGSVSTLKIQRTQQEDSAVYLCASSFQGNTEAFFGQGTRLTVV.

The V and J genes are TRBV28 and TRBJ2-5; 7 bases are a match to TRBD1. The trim removed 6 bases at V and 5 bases at J, leaving 9 bases unmatched. CDR1 is MDHEN and CDR2 is SYDVKM in the germline V gene. The CDR3 has 14 residues. The CDR3 protein is CASRGGAIGETQYF. CDR3 DNA: TGTGCCAGCAGAGGGGGCGCGATCGGTGAGACCCAGTACTTC.

The chain couples TRBV7-8 to TRBJ2-3; 10 bases match TRBD2. The CDR3 runs to 16 residues. The germline V gene has CDR1 SGHVS and CDR2 FQNEAQ. The V and J ends lost 1 base and 7 bases, in that order; junction bases with no gene match: 8. The CDR3 sequence: CASSLDLAGAKNTQYF. In DNA form, the CDR3 reads TGTGCCAGCAGCTTAGATCTAGCGGGGGCAAAAAATACGCAGTATTTT.

This chain uses TRBV9 with TRBJ2-1, with 10 bases identical to TRBD1. V lost 3 bases to trimming and J lost 8 bases; unmatched junction nucleotides: 8. From germline, CDR1 is SGDLS and CDR2 YYNGEE. CDR3 length: 15 residues. CDR3 nucleotide sequence: TGTGCCAGCAGCGCACGACAGGGGGCCATAGATGAGCAGTTCTTC. Translation: CASSARQGAIDEQFF.

This chain joins TRBV28 and TRBJ2-7, with 10 bases fitting TRBD1. This CDR3 contains 15 residues. Germline CDR1 MDHEN, CDR2 SYDVKM. V shed 5 bases and J 7 bases; nucleotides not matched to a gene: 11. CDR3 DNA sequence: TGTGCCAGCAGTCCGCCCCGACAGGGGGCGGGGGAGCAGTACTTC. This sequence encodes CASSPPRQGAGEQYF.

The chain couples TRBV9 to TRBJ2-1, with 7 bases aligning to TRBD2. With V trimmed by 5 bases and J by 6 bases, 20 bases remained unmatched. The CDR3 length is 18 residues. Germline-derived CDR1 and CDR2 are SGDLS and YYNGEE. CDR3 DNA: TGTGCCAGCAGAGAAGCGAATCCGGGAGGTAAGGTAGTCAATGAGCAGTTCTTC. It translates to CASREANPGGKVVNEQFF.

This sequence joins TRBV28 and TRBJ2-3, with 13 bases fitting TRBD2. Germline V gene data show CDR1 as MDHEN and CDR2 as SYDVKM. This CDR3 is 15 amino acids long. V shed 4 bases and J 8 bases; nucleotides not matched to a gene: 6. CDR3 in DNA: TGTGCCAGCAGTTCCACTAGCGGGAGGGCCGGTACGCAGTATTTT. This gives the protein CASSSTSGRAGTQYF. Full variable domain (rest looked up from reference TRBV28 and TRBJ2-3): DVKVTQSSRYLVKRTGEKVFLECVQDMDHENMFWYRQDPGLGLRLIYFSYDVKMKEKGDIPEGYSVSREKKERFSLILESASTNQTSMYLCASSSTSGRAGTQYFGPGTRLTVL.

V usage is TRBV7-9 and J usage is TRBJ1-6; 9 positions match TRBD1. Germline V CDR1 and CDR2: SEHNR, FQNEAQ (reference sequence). This CDR3 is built from 16 residues. Trimming took 4 bases from V and 9 from J; bases not matched to a gene: 10. CDR3 nucleotide sequence: TGTGCCAGCAGCTCGGGACAGGGATCCTTTTTTTCACCCCTCCACTTT. It encodes CASSSGQGSFFSPLHF.

The rearrangement joins TRBV7-3 to TRBJ1-1; possibly TRBD1 for D (5 bases). Trimming took 5 bases from V and 0 from J, leaving 13 bases between them. This CDR3 comprises 15 residues. Germline assignment: CDR1 SGHTA and CDR2 FQGTGA. The CDR3 DNA reads as TGTGCCAGCAGCCTAGGAAGGACACTGAACACTGAAGCTTTCTTT. Translation: CASSLGRTLNTEAFF.

The chain is built from TRBV27 and TRBJ1-1; 9 bases map to TRBD1. Trimming took 2 bases from V and 6 from J; bases not matched to a gene: 16. The germline V gene encodes CDR1 MNHEY and CDR2 SMNVEV (reference sequence). The CDR3 consists of 18 residues. CDR3 sequence: CASSLRQSGTGSYPEAFF. For the CDR3, the DNA is TGTGCCAGCAGTTTAAGGCAAAGTGGGACAGGGTCTTATCCTGAAGCTTTCTTT.

This chain links TRBV25-1 with TRBJ1-1; possible D gene TRBD1, 5 bases. V dropped 0 bases and J dropped 5 bases, with 16 bases sitting between them. The germline CDR1 and CDR2 sequences are MGHDK and SYGVNS. This CDR3 region has 16 residues. CDR3 protein: CASSEYTGRARTEAFF. The DNA of the CDR3 is TGTGCCAGCAGTGAATATACTGGCAGGGCTAGGACTGAAGCTTTCTTT.

Notes on this clone: One end of the junction does not line up with germline, which may come from a read error. The gene calls are TRBV28 and TRBJ2-7; TRBD1 matches 11 bases. The CDR3 covers 15 residues. Per the germline V gene, CDR1 is MDHEN and CDR2 is SYDVKM. As DNA, the CDR3 is TGTGCCAGCAGGGGGGGACAGGGGGTCTCCAACGAGCAGTACTTC. Its protein product is CASRGGQGVSNEQYF. Combining the CDR3 with reference TRBV28 and TRBJ2-7 gives the whole variable domain DVKVTQSSRYLVKRTGEKVFLECVQDMDHENMFWYRQDPGLGLRLIYFSYDVKMKEKGDIPEGYSVSREKKERFSLILESASTNQTSMYLCASRGGQGVSNEQYFGPGTRLTVT.

The genes are TRBV6-5 and TRBJ2-1; D ambiguous. There are 12 residues in the CDR3. Germline CDR1 is MNHEY and CDR2 is SVGAGI. V was cut by 5 bases and J by 14 bases, with 16 bases left in between. The chain's CDR3 is CASSSDFSTEFF. The CDR3 DNA follows: TGTGCCAGCAGTAGTGACTTCTCGACCGAGTTCTTC.

The chain is built from TRBV30 and TRBJ1-3; D possibly corresponds to TRBD1 (6 bases). Deletions cut 3 bases from V and 0 bases from J, with 12 bases between. This CDR3 region has 15 residues. Per the germline V gene, CDR1 is GTSNPN and CDR2 is SVGIG (reference sequence). The CDR3 loop reads CAWRSDRFSGNTIYF. The DNA for the CDR3 is TGTGCCTGGAGGTCAGACAGGTTCTCTGGAAACACCATATATTTT.